This is a list of T cell receptor beta chains from one sample in a study of beta chain features in type 1 diabetes. Assay used: immunoSEQ multiplex PCR; TCRdb lists only in-frame clones, some missing. Here the sample spans fewer than 350,000 clones, over 12% being singletons. Sequencing was carried out using naive CD4+ T cells from blood. Receptor source: a man between 18 and 35 years old with type 1 diabetes. The CDR3 runs from the conserved cysteine through the conserved F or W. A D gene is named only where the DNA matches it firmly. The size of a clone is reported for some rows only, either as once, few or many, or as a class for expanded clones.

J: TRBJ1-3; D: TRBD1; V: TRBV11-2; size: few; length: 15; CDR3: CASSRDSPAGNTIYF; DNA: TGTGCCAGCAGCCGGGACAGTCCCGCCGGAAACACCATATATTTT
J: TRBJ2-2; D: NA; V: TRBV7-9; size: few; length: 16; CDR3: CASSSDREAGTGELFF; DNA: TGTGCCAGCAGCTCGGACAGAGAGGCTGGTACCGGGGAGCTGTTTTTT
J: TRBJ2-3; D: NA; V: TRBV5-4; size: NA; length: 16; CDR3: CASSSQDTTLTDTQYF; DNA: TGTGCCAGCAGCTCCCAGGACACGACCCTCACAGATACGCAGTATTTT
J: TRBJ2-1; D: NA; V: TRBV12-5; size: NA; length: 16; CDR3: CASGLVLGRGDNEQFF; DNA: TGTGCTAGTGGTTTGGTACTTGGGCGGGGAGACAATGAGCAGTTCTTC
J: TRBJ1-2; D: TRBD1; V: TRBV11-2; size: NA; length: 13; CDR3: CASRTGTGDGYTF; DNA: TGTGCCAGCAGAACCGGGACAGGGGACGGCTACACCTTC
J: TRBJ2-1; D: TRBD1; V: TRBV28; size: NA; length: 19; CDR3: CASSSPEALGQGAYNEQFF; DNA: TGTGCCAGCAGCTCCCCCGAGGCCCTCGGGCAGGGGGCCTACAATGAGCAGTTCTTC
J: TRBJ1-2; D: TRBD1; V: TRBV7-2; size: NA; length: 14; CDR3: CASSLNRGSYGYTF; DNA: TGTGCCAGCAGCTTAAACAGGGGATCCTATGGCTACACCTTC
J: TRBJ2-3; D: TRBD2; V: TRBV29-1; size: NA; length: 15; CDR3: CSAISPGLAGLGQYF; DNA: TGCAGCGCTATATCCCCGGGACTAGCGGGGCTAGGGCAGTATTTT
J: TRBJ2-7; D: NA; V: TRBV5-4; size: NA; length: 14; CDR3: CASSSGGRRDEQYF; DNA: TGTGCCAGCAGCTCCGGGGGTCGGAGAGACGAGCAGTACTTC
J: TRBJ2-5; D: TRBD1; V: TRBV5-1; size: NA; length: 15; CDR3: CASSLAGTVQETQYF; DNA: TGCGCCAGCAGCTTGGCCGGGACAGTCCAAGAGACCCAGTACTTC
J: TRBJ2-7; D: TRBD1; V: TRBV7-9; size: NA; length: 12; CDR3: CASSRTGTEQYF; DNA: TGTGCCAGCAGTCGGACAGGGACCGAGCAGTACTTC
J: TRBJ2-4; D: NA; V: TRBV5-1; size: few; length: 13; CDR3: CASSFEGGNIQYF; DNA: TGCGCCAGCAGCTTTGAAGGGGGAAACATTCAGTACTTC
J: TRBJ2-7; D: NA; V: TRBV10-2; size: few; length: 15; CDR3: CASSESWLRIYEQYF; DNA: TGCGCCAGCAGTGAGTCGTGGTTGCGGATCTACGAGCAGTACTTC
J: TRBJ2-2; D: TRBD1; V: TRBV5-4; size: NA; length: 15; CDR3: CASSLDRANTGELFF; DNA: TGTGCCAGCAGCCTGGACAGGGCGAACACCGGGGAGCTGTTTTTT
J: TRBJ2-7; D: NA; V: TRBV15; size: NA; length: 14; CDR3: CATSIYRENIEQYF; DNA: TGTGCCACCAGCATTTACAGGGAAAATATTGAGCAGTACTTC
J: TRBJ1-4; D: TRBD1; V: TRBV7-2; size: few; length: 14; CDR3: CASSSRQGWEKLFF; DNA: TGTGCCAGCAGCTCCCGACAGGGTTGGGAAAAACTGTTTTTT
J: TRBJ2-5; D: TRBD2; V: TRBV9; size: NA; length: 15; CDR3: CASSTRPAGVETQYF; DNA: TGTGCCAGCAGCACCCGACCAGCGGGAGTAGAGACCCAGTACTTC
J: TRBJ2-7; D: NA; V: TRBV11-2; size: NA; length: 11; CDR3: CASSENGEQYF; DNA: TGTGCCAGCAGCGAAAACGGCGAGCAGTACTTC
J: TRBJ2-3; D: NA; V: TRBV5-1; size: few; length: 16; CDR3: CASSLKTGFLPDTQYF; DNA: TGCGCCAGCAGCTTGAAAACAGGGTTCCTCCCAGATACGCAGTATTTT
J: TRBJ1-2; D: NA; V: TRBV10-1; size: once; length: 13; CDR3: CASSRTLQDGYTF; DNA: TGCGCCAGCAGTCGGACTTTGCAGGATGGCTACACCTTC
J: TRBJ1-2; D: TRBD1; V: TRBV7-8; size: NA; length: 12; CDR3: CASSHRGLGYTF; DNA: TGTGCCAGCAGTCACAGGGGGCTCGGCTACACCTTC
J: TRBJ2-1; D: TRBD2; V: TRBV7-2; size: few; length: 14; CDR3: CASRGLAGVDEQFF; DNA: TGTGCCAGCAGGGGACTAGCGGGAGTGGATGAGCAGTTCTTC
J: TRBJ2-5; D: NA; V: TRBV7-2; size: NA; length: 14; CDR3: CASSLVVRVETQYF; DNA: TGTGCCAGCAGCTTAGTCGTGAGGGTGGAGACCCAGTACTTC
J: TRBJ1-2; D: NA; V: TRBV7-2; size: few; length: 13; CDR3: CASSLRRGDGYTF; DNA: TGTGCCAGCAGCCTCCGGCGGGGGGACGGCTACACCTTC
J: TRBJ1-5; D: NA; V: TRBV6-1; size: NA; length: 16; CDR3: CASSEAWGVSNQPQHF; DNA: TGTGCCAGCAGTGAAGCGTGGGGCGTTAGCAATCAGCCCCAGCATTTT
J: TRBJ1-3; D: NA; V: TRBV7-2; size: NA; length: 13; CDR3: CGGGGSSGNTIYF; DNA: TGTGGCGGCGGGGGGTCCTCTGGAAACACCATATATTTT
J: TRBJ1-5; D: NA; V: TRBV7-2; size: NA; length: 14; CDR3: CASSLGGGDQPQHF; DNA: TGTGCCAGCAGCTTAGGGGGGGGAGATCAGCCCCAGCATTTT
J: TRBJ1-5; D: TRBD1; V: TRBV5-6; size: NA; length: 17; CDR3: CASSRRQGAWSNQPQHF; DNA: TGTGCCAGCAGCCGGAGGCAGGGGGCTTGGAGCAATCAGCCCCAGCATTTT
J: TRBJ2-7; D: NA; V: TRBV15; size: NA; length: 14; CDR3: CATSRDTTSYEQYF; DNA: TGTGCCACCAGCAGAGATACCACGAGCTACGAGCAGTACTTC
J: TRBJ2-3; D: TRBD2; V: TRBV9; size: few; length: 15; CDR3: CASSVRATSGDTQYF; DNA: TGTGCCAGCAGCGTTAGAGCGACTAGCGGGGATACGCAGTATTTT
J: TRBJ1-1; D: TRBD1; V: TRBV29-1; size: few; length: 13; CDR3: CSVEDRVNTEAFF; DNA: TGCAGCGTAGAGGACAGGGTGAACACTGAAGCTTTCTTT
J: TRBJ2-3; D: NA; V: TRBV5-1; size: NA; length: 14; CDR3: CASSLDRFTDTQYF; DNA: TGCGCCAGCAGCTTGGACAGGTTTACAGATACGCAGTATTTT